One sample yielded the 14 T cell receptor beta chains listed below, sequenced in a study of cytomegalovirus exposure and HLA in healthy donors. It was with 60 Vbeta and 13 Jbeta primers that the PCR ran. Clones were sequenced by immunoSEQ multiplex PCR, and TCRdb holds only the in-frame ones, with some missing. The table has 150,000 to 200,000 clones, approximately 85% seen once; the top ten hold around a tenth. Source material: PBMCs. The source is a man between 18 and 29 years old in good health and CMV-seropositive.

This clone turned up a few times. The genes are TRBV7-6 and TRBJ1-1; 8 bases fit TRBD1. The J segment lost 1 base and the V segment lost 4 bases, leaving 5 bases of the junction unmatched. The CDR3 covers 15 residues. Germline V lookup: CDR1 SGHVS, CDR2 FNYEAQ. The CDR3 protein is CASSSPGQGNTEAFF. The CDR3 bases are TGTGCCAGCAGCTCTCCTGGACAGGGGAACACTGAAGCTTTCTTT.

J is TRBJ2-1 and V is TRBV21-1; the DNA was not compared with TRBD2, the D call given in the table. TRBV21-1 is listed as a pseudogene. The CDR3 is 16 amino acids. The CDR3 spells CASSPRTSGGSNEQFF. CDR3 sequence (DNA): TGTGCCAGCAGCCCCCGGACTAGCGGGGGGAGCAATGAGCAGTTCTTC.

V is TRBV6-1 and J is TRBJ2-7; D remains unclear. CDR1 is MNHNS and CDR2 is SASEGT in the germline V gene. The CDR3 spans 13 residues. Trimming removed 6 bases from V and 3 bases from J, with 12 bases in between. CDR3 sequence (DNA): TGTGCCAGCAGATTAACCAGTAACTACGAGCAGTACTTC. Translating gives CASRLTSNYEQYF.

V and J are TRBV9 and TRBJ2-7; the match to TRBD2 covers 7 bases. Per the germline V gene, CDR1 is SGDLS and CDR2 is YYNGEE. V dropped 4 bases and J dropped 5; count of bases not matched to a gene: 9. The length of the CDR3 is 14 residues. The CDR3 spells CASSLSGALNEQYF. The DNA for the CDR3 is TGTGCCAGCAGCTTAAGCGGGGCATTGAACGAGCAGTACTTC.

The genes are TRBV11-3 and TRBJ2-7; D unresolved. This CDR3 has 14 amino acids. The V and J ends lost 3 bases and 7 bases respectively, with 16 bases between them. Germline CDR1 SGHNT, CDR2 YENEEA. The CDR3 DNA sequence: TGTGCCAGCAGCTTGCACTCTCTTACGAAGGAGCAGTACTTC. It is translated as CASSLHSLTKEQYF.

The chain recombines TRBV28 with TRBJ2-5, with TRBD2 matching over 13 bases. Germline V gene data show CDR1 as MDHEN and CDR2 as SYDVKM. V lost 6 bases and J lost 4; bases outside the gene matches: 5. The CDR3 is 15 residues long. CDR3 nucleotide sequence: TGTGCCAGCAGAGGACTAGCGGGGGTTGCAGAGACCCAGTACTTC. Translated, it gives CASRGLAGVAETQYF.

The chain has TRBV5-1 and TRBJ1-2; D perhaps matches TRBD1 (5 bases). Germline V lookup: CDR1 SGHRS, CDR2 YFSETQ. Trimming took off 5 bases at V and 2 bases at J, with 10 bases between the two ends. The CDR3 covers 13 residues. CDR3 residues: CASSLGQNYGYTF. The CDR3, as DNA: TGCGCCAGCAGTCTGGGGCAGAACTATGGCTACACCTTC.

J is TRBJ2-5 and V is TRBV9; 10 bases agree with TRBD1. Germline CDR1 SGDLS, CDR2 YYNGEE. V dropped 3 bases and J dropped 4; count of bases not matched to a gene: 6. The CDR3 totals 15 residues. As DNA, the CDR3 is TGTGCCAGCAGCGCGCGGGGGACAGGGGTAGAGACCCAGTACTTC. As protein: CASSARGTGVETQYF.

The gene calls are TRBV30 and TRBJ1-5; D uncertain. The germline V gene encodes CDR1 GTSNPN and CDR2 SVGIG (reference sequence). V lost 0 bases, J lost 7 bases, and 13 bases lay in between. The CDR3 is 14 residues long. Here the CDR3 reads CAWSVLISRQPQHF. For the CDR3, the DNA is TGTGCCTGGAGTGTACTCATATCCAGGCAGCCCCAGCATTTT.

The chain links TRBV23-1 to TRBJ2-1; weak D call: TRBD2 (5 bases). TRBV23-1 has ORF status, its function being uncertain. The CDR3 totals 15 residues. Trimming took off 7 bases at V and 2 bases at J, with 15 bases between the two ends. CDR3: CASIRGELTYNEQFF. The CDR3 bases are TGCGCCAGCATCCGGGGAGAATTAACCTACAATGAGCAGTTCTTC.

The count of this clone is one. J is TRBJ1-2 and V is TRBV6-1; tentative D call: TRBD1 (6 bases). V was shortened by 4 bases and J by 4 bases, with 10 bases between the two germline ends. The CDR3 has 13 amino acids. Per germline, CDR1 MNHNS and CDR2 SASEGT. CDR3 region: CASSAGQLYGYTF. CDR3 DNA sequence: TGTGCCAGCAGTGCAGGACAGCTCTATGGCTACACCTTC.

The chain has TRBV4-1 and TRBJ2-6; no firm D call. Trimming took off 1 base at V and 0 bases at J, with 7 bases between the two ends. The V gene's germline CDR1 is MGHRA and CDR2 YSYEKL. This CDR3 has 16 residues. In DNA form, the CDR3 reads TGCGCCAGCAGCCAAGTGATGGCCTCTGGGGCCAACGTCCTGACTTTC. The encoded protein is CASSQVMASGANVLTF.

This clone has only one observation. The chain has TRBV5-1 and TRBJ2-3; unclear D gene. V shed 4 bases and J shed 3 bases, with 15 bases lying between them. The CDR3 totals 15 residues. Germline values: CDR1 SGHRS, CDR2 YFSETQ. CDR3 nucleotides: TGCGCCAGCAGCGTACGGTTTCCCCCTACAGATACGCAGTATTTT. Translation: CASSVRFPPTDTQYF.

This clone occurred once. This CDR3 reads CASKKTQSYGYTF. CDR3 bases: TGTGCCAGCAAAAAAACACAGTCCTATGGCTACACCTTC. V gene TRBV6-5 combines with J gene TRBJ1-2, with D unresolved. The V end lost 7 bases, the J end lost 4 bases, and 13 bases lay between the germline ends. This CDR3 contains 13 residues. The germline CDR1 and CDR2 sequences are MNHEY and SVGAGI.